This T cell receptor (beta chain) originates from a study of PD-1 blockade in classical Hodgkin lymphoma. Regarding this clone: Its antigen is currently unknown.

All patients relapsed after autologous stem cell transplantation, and brentuximab vedotin exposure varied. Responses achieved at best were complete response, partial response or progressive disease. TCRdb's copy holds only in-frame clones and misses some; the assay was immunoSEQ multiplex PCR. The sample has about 26,000 clones, 67% seen once. The CDR3 sequence is 16 residues long. The V gene lost 2 bases and the J gene lost 6 bases, with 19 bases spanning the gap. Germline V gene data show CDR1 as SGHTA and CDR2 as FQGNSA. The study, taken as a whole, reports: Significantly greater TCR diversity emerged by C4D1 in CD4+ cells but not CD8+ cells. Diversity similar to that of newly diagnosed patients was seen at baseline in complete responders. The authors excluded patients who started nivolumab under 1 year after ASCT.

The chain employs TRBV7-2 and TRBJ1-2; D possibly corresponds to TRBD1 (6 bases). The receptor was derived from a human donor with classical Hodgkin lymphoma. The specimen was peripheral blood mononuclear cells (PBMCs), collected before the second cycle of nivolumab. Written as DNA, the CDR3 is TGTGCCAGCAGCTTAAATTCAGGGGTACAAGCCAATGGCTACACCTTC. This sequence encodes CASSLNSGVQANGYTF. Full variable domain (remainder filled in from reference TRBV7-2 and TRBJ1-2): GAGVSQSPSNKVTEKGKDVELRCDPISGHTALYWYRQSLGQGLEFLIYFQGNSAPDKSGLPSDRFSAERTGGSVSTLTIQRTQQEDSAVYLCASSLNSGVQANGYTFGSGTRLTVV.